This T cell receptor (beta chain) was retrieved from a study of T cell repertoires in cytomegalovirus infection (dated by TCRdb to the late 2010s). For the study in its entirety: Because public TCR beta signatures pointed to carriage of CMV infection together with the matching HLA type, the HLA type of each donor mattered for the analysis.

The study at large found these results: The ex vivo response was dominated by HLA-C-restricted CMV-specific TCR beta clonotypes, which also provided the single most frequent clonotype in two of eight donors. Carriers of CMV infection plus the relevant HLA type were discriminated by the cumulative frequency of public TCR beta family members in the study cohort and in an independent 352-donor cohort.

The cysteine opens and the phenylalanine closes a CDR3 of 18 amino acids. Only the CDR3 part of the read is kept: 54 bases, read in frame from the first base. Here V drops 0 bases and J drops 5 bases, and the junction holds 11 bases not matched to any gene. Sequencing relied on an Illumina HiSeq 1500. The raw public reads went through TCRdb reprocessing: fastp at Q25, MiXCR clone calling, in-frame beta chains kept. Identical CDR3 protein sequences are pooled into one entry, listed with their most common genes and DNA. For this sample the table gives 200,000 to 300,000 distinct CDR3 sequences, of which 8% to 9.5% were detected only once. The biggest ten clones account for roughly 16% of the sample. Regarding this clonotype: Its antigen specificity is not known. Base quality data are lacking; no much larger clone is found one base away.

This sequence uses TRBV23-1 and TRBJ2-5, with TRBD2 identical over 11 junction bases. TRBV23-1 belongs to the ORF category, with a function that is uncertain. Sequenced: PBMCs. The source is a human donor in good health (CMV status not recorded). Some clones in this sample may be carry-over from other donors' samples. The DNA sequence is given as TGCGCCAGCAGTCAATCACCTAGCGGGAGGATTGGGAAGGAGACCCAGTACTTC. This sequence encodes CASSQSPSGRIGKETQYF.